Listed below are T cell receptor beta chains from one sample, sequenced in a study of cytomegalovirus exposure and HLA in healthy donors. Method: immunoSEQ multiplex PCR; TCRdb's copy keeps in-frame clones and lacks some. The top ten hold roughly 1.8% of the sample, which has around 150,000 clones, 61% seen once. The sequenced sample was PBMCs. Receptor source: a male donor in good health and CMV-seronegative. CDR3s include the opening cysteine and the closing phenylalanine or tryptophan. Fields, in order: V gene, CDR3 length, J gene, clone size, D gene, CDR3 protein, CDR3 DNA. A D gene is named only where the DNA matches it firmly. The size field is filled for only some rows; it gives once, few, many or a size class.

>TRBV6-5|16|TRBJ2-3|NA|TRBD2
CASSYTSGGEKDTQYF
TGTGCCAGCAGTTACACAAGCGGGGGGGAGAAGGATACGCAGTATTTT
>TRBV7-6|16|TRBJ2-7|NA|TRBD2
CASSPGLAGDHYEQYF
TGTGCCAGCAGCCCAGGACTAGCGGGGGACCACTACGAGCAGTACTTC
>TRBV5-3|15|TRBJ1-1|NA|NA
CARASPSTMNTEAFF
TGTGCCAGAGCGTCCCCCTCAACCATGAACACTGAAGCTTTCTTT
>TRBV14|15|TRBJ1-1|NA|NA
CASSQDPAGEIEAFF
TGTGCCAGCAGCCAAGACCCGGCTGGGGAGATTGAAGCTTTCTTT
>TRBV5-1|16|TRBJ2-1|few|TRBD1
CASSFSGGQGSNEQFF
TGCGCCAGCAGCTTTTCAGGGGGACAGGGGAGCAATGAGCAGTTCTTC
>TRBV27|15|TRBJ2-6|NA|NA
CASSLRGSGANVLTF
TGTGCCAGCAGTTTACGGGGCTCTGGGGCCAACGTCCTGACTTTC
>TRBV30|12|TRBJ1-6|NA|NA
CAWSPTAEYLHF
TGTGCCTGGAGCCCCACCGCGGAATACCTCCACTTT
>TRBV25-1|16|TRBJ2-2|NA|TRBD2
CASSEIAGHGTGELFF
TGTGCCAGCAGTGAGATAGCGGGGCATGGCACCGGGGAGCTGTTTTTT
>TRBV11-3|16|TRBJ2-3|NA|TRBD1
CASSPRGTTGADTQYF
TGTGCCAGCAGCCCACGGGGAACGACAGGGGCAGATACGCAGTATTTT
>TRBV7-8|15|TRBJ1-5|few|NA
CASVAAGLRLRPQHF
TGTGCCAGCGTCGCCGCGGGCCTACGGCTCAGGCCCCAGCATTTT
>TRBV6-1|15|TRBJ2-6|NA|NA
CASSVLSSGANVLTF
TGTGCCAGCAGTGTACTGTCCTCTGGGGCCAACGTCCTGACTTTC
>TRBV27|16|TRBJ2-7|NA|NA
CASSRDRGLATYEQYF
TGTGCCAGCAGCCGAGATAGGGGACTGGCAACCTACGAGCAGTACTTC
>TRBV2|18|TRBJ1-5|NA|TRBD1
CASSDYEKGALLRQPQHF
TGTGCCAGCAGTGATTACGAAAAGGGGGCCCTCCTCAGGCAGCCCCAGCATTTT
>TRBV13|15|TRBJ2-7|NA|TRBD1
CASSARDRGIYEQYF
TGTGCCAGCAGTGCCCGGGACAGGGGGATCTACGAGCAGTACTTC
>TRBV30|13|TRBJ1-5|NA|NA
CAWSSSSNQPQHF
TGTGCCTGGAGTAGTAGTAGCAATCAGCCCCAGCATTTT
>TRBV6-1|13|TRBJ1-2|NA|NA
CASSTRVAPGYTF
TGTGCCAGCAGTACCCGGGTCGCTCCTGGCTACACCTTC
>TRBV15|15|TRBJ1-5|few|TRBD1
CATSREGGTGQPQHF
TGTGCCACCAGCAGAGAAGGGGGCACGGGTCAGCCCCAGCATTTT